The rows below give T cell receptor beta chains drawn from one sample of a study of metastatic and nonmetastatic thyroid tumors. TCRdb re-clonotyped the PCR reads via MiXCR. The top ten clones hold roughly 23% of a sample with roughly 15,000 clones, roughly 24% of them seen once. The sequenced sample was tumor tissue. The receptor source for this set is a female donor with papillary thyroid cancer or a benign thyroid nodule (not recorded which). Some clones in this sample may be carry-over from other donors' samples. Each CDR3 is given with its conserved first and last residue. D genes are given only for firm matches. Clone sizes are given selectively: once, few, many, or a class where the clone is expanded.

J	V	size	D	CDR3
TRBJ2-3	TRBV11-2	-	-	CASSRPRVGGTDTQYF
TRBJ1-2	TRBV7-2	many	-	CASSFRQGYGYTF
TRBJ2-2	TRBV19	-	-	CASSQGTSGELFF
TRBJ1-2	TRBV5-1	medium-sized	-	CASSPYLQGLYGYTF
TRBJ2-1	TRBV5-6	many	-	CASSLSGRQFF
TRBJ2-1	TRBV4-2	-	TRBD2	CASSQDEGSGNEQFF
TRBJ1-2	TRBV13	once	-	CASSLGSGTVGDGYTF
TRBJ1-1	TRBV25-1	many	-	CASSERGVTEAFF
TRBJ2-3	TRBV11-2	-	-	CAISPTGYTQYF
TRBJ2-5	TRBV18	many	-	CASSGYQETQYF
TRBJ2-5	TRBV5-1	many	-	CASSLRHGQETQYF
TRBJ2-7	TRBV12-3/TRBV12-4	-	TRBD2	CASSRSVTSGSLLNEQYF
TRBJ2-1	TRBV9	many	TRBD2	CASSVSAGGYNEQFF
TRBJ2-7	TRBV2	many	TRBD2	CASSGWTSGYEQYF
TRBJ1-2	TRBV20-1	medium-sized	-	CSVLGGYTF
TRBJ2-7	TRBV4-2	many	TRBD2	CASSQGIGLASPREQYF
TRBJ1-1	TRBV7-6	many	-	CASSLVRDTEAFF
TRBJ1-1	TRBV10-1	medium-sized	-	CASPPGDTEAFF
TRBJ2-1	TRBV9	-	-	CASSSETYNEQFF
TRBJ1-6	TRBV2	few	TRBD1	CASIRDRGSREHF
TRBJ2-5	TRBV7-9	many	-	CASSTHPGQLETQYF
TRBJ2-3	TRBV20-1	medium-sized	-	CSAENAITDTQYF
TRBJ1-2	TRBV16	once	-	CASIHSFRGGLGCGYTF
TRBJ2-3	TRBV25-1	-	-	CASSPQGSAYTQYF
TRBJ2-5	TRBV10-1	many	-	CASSRQVQETQYF
TRBJ2-1	TRBV12-3/TRBV12-4	many	-	CASQGSNEQFF
TRBJ1-1	TRBV4-1	medium-sized	-	CASSQGVINTEAFF
TRBJ1-1	TRBV20-1	-	-	CSARGSGPNTESFF
TRBJ1-4	TRBV4-1	medium-sized	-	CASSQDFGPGNEKLFF
TRBJ2-1	TRBV7-6	-	-	CASIHLRPTRPYNEQFF
TRBJ2-3	TRBV20-1	-	TRBD2	CSARPLLAGVTDTQYF
TRBJ2-1	TRBV5-1	large	-	CASSLNGLHNEQFF
TRBJ2-3	TRBV3-1	many	-	CASSPLGGARDTQYF
TRBJ1-6	TRBV9	medium-sized	-	CASTGEGPGSNSPLHF
TRBJ1-1	TRBV28	-	TRBD1	CASRSSGGGWTEAFF
TRBJ2-3	TRBV24-1	many	-	CATGVTSTDTQYF
TRBJ2-7	TRBV15	many	TRBD1	CATSRERTGAYEQYF
TRBJ2-7	TRBV5-5	many	-	CASSFQISYEQYF
TRBJ1-4	TRBV30	many	TRBD1	CAWNRDSNEKLFF
TRBJ2-1	TRBV7-3	many	TRBD2	CASSFSSGVYNEQFF
TRBJ2-1	TRBV5-1	-	-	CASSLVGYGDEQFF
TRBJ2-7	TRBV6-2/TRBV6-3	few	-	CASSYDDTKYEQYF
TRBJ2-4	TRBV3-1	-	TRBD2	CASSQDLAGVGNIQYF
TRBJ2-7	TRBV6-1	few	-	CASSASRYEQYF
TRBJ2-3	TRBV12-3/TRBV12-4	many	-	CASSKYTDTQYF
TRBJ1-2	TRBV28	few	-	CVSMPWIVYGYTF
TRBJ2-1	TRBV11-2	-	-	CASASLGLGYNEQFF
TRBJ2-6	TRBV19	many	-	CASSIGRFSGANVLTF
TRBJ1-4	TRBV14	many	TRBD1	CASSQVKGQRNEKLFF
TRBJ2-1	TRBV19	many	-	CASKSARNREQLQFTEQFF
TRBJ2-3	TRBV11-3	many	-	CASSPRDSSTQYF
TRBJ2-3	TRBV20-1	-	TRBD2	CSAGARRPSGRADTQYF
TRBJ2-3	TRBV7-2	-	-	CASSALHSDTQYF
TRBJ1-2	TRBV30	once	-	CAWSVTNYGYTF
TRBJ2-2	TRBV9	-	-	CASSAPGAEGTGELFF
TRBJ2-4	TRBV15	many	-	CATSKGLAKNIQYF
TRBJ1-1	TRBV29-1	many	-	CSVDPGIRTEAFF
TRBJ2-7	TRBV6-1	many	-	CASSPFGGPYEQYF